This T cell receptor (beta chain) was obtained from a study of shared clonotypes between healthy human individuals. Study-level information: Aged between 18 and 49, the donors were a couple of women and a few men. There were three CD4 naive, three CD4 memory, two CD8 naive and one CD8 memory plates per donor. Study-level results: Represented diversity (both genetic and exposure-history) was limited by the small number of donors. Non-shared clonotypes showed lower generation probabilities than clonotypes common to all four donors.

Naive CD8 cells, CD45RO-negative and positively selected for CCR7, excluded terminally differentiated effector memory CD45RA+ cells. Libraries were prepared by immunoSEQ multiplex PCR; TCRdb keeps only in-frame clonotypes and omits some of them. This sample has about 2.1 million clones, with 93% found just once. Looked up from germline, CDR1 is SGHAT and CDR2 is FQNNGV. The CDR3 runs to 16 residues. Trimming cost V 4 bases and J 2 bases; bases outside gene matches: 8. This clone appeared a single time. Its matching antigen is unknown. This clonotype was obtained from a man aged 18 to 35 in good health. Some clones in this sample may be carry-over from other donors' samples. Source material: naive CD8+ T cells from PBMCs. The chain recombines TRBV11-2 with TRBJ2-5, with 9 bases aligning to TRBD1. This CDR3 is CASSSRTGDQQETQYF. The CDR3 coding sequence is TGTGCCAGCAGCTCGCGGACAGGGGACCAACAAGAGACCCAGTACTTC.